This T cell receptor (beta chain) appears in the sequencing data of a study of shared clonotypes between healthy human individuals. Study results and limitations: Naive CD4 clonotypes were shared across a handful of donors at 4% to 5%. Limitation of the genetic and exposure-history diversity represented came from the few donors.

The authors divided CD4+ cells into CD45RA+ naive and CD45RA-negative memory subsets. TCRdb's copy holds only in-frame clones and misses some; the assay was immunoSEQ multiplex PCR. The table includes about 1.5 million clones, 95% to 99% detected once. To note about this clone: Its antigen is unidentified.

Germline values: CDR1 SGHNT, CDR2 YYREEE (reference sequence). V was shortened by 0 bases and J by 7 bases, with 10 bases between the two germline ends. The CDR3 contains 14 residues. The source is a man in his thirties or forties in good health. The V call is TRBV5-4, the J call TRBJ2-2, with unresolved D. The sequenced material came from naive CD4+ T cells sorted from blood. Subset denoted: CD45RA+ positively selected. CDR3 sequence reads: CASSLDYLGGELFF. As DNA, the CDR3 is TGTGCCAGCAGCTTGGATTACCTCGGCGGGGAGCTGTTTTTT.